One sample yielded the 4 T cell receptor beta chains listed below, sequenced in a study of blood T cells in healthy people across ages. With a J-beta primer mix and a sample-barcoded 5' primer, a second PCR ran about 7 to 12 cycles. One entry per CDR3 protein, called by TCRdb with MiXCR from the 5' RACE reads. The profile shows about 620,000 distinct CDR3 sequences, roughly 20% of them singletons. The specimen was blood. Source of these receptors: a man in his sixties or seventies in good health.

This clonotype was detected only a few times. V and J are TRBV29-1 and TRBJ2-1; 9 bases are a match to TRBD2. The length of the CDR3 is 15 residues. V was pared by 5 bases and J by 6 bases, with 11 bases of the junction left unmatched. Germline lookup yields CDR1 SQVTM and CDR2 ANQGSEA. The CDR3 loop is CSVPGGGRAFNEQFF. The CDR3 region has the DNA TGCAGCGTTCCGGGGGGCGGGAGGGCTTTCAATGAGCAGTTCTTC.

The CDR3 DNA sequence: TGTGCCAGCAGTTTATGGGCGGGAGCGTTCAAAGATACGCAGTATTTT. It encodes CASSLWAGAFKDTQYF. The chain recombines TRBV28 with TRBJ2-3; 7 nucleotides agree with TRBD2. This CDR3 is 16 amino acids long. V trimming: 0 bases; J trimming: 5 bases; junction bases outside the gene matches: 8. Germline CDR1 MDHEN, CDR2 SYDVKM. Full variable domain (rest looked up from reference TRBV28 and TRBJ2-3): DVKVTQSSRYLVKRTGEKVFLECVQDMDHENMFWYRQDPGLGLRLIYFSYDVKMKEKGDIPEGYSVSREKKERFSLILESASTNQTSMYLCASSLWAGAFKDTQYFGPGTRLTVL.

This clonotype occurred a few times. The rearrangement links TRBV11-2 to TRBJ2-7, with D tentatively TRBD1 (6 bases). The CDR3 runs to 14 residues. V lost 2 bases, J lost 4 bases, and 12 bases lay in between. The germline CDR1 and CDR2 sequences are SGHAT and FQNNGV. The CDR3: CASSLLQGVYEQYF. The CDR3 coding sequence is TGTGCCAGCAGCTTATTACAGGGAGTTTACGAGCAGTACTTC.

This clonotype was seen more than once but under ten times. The genes are TRBV6-6 and TRBJ1-5; a weak D match, TRBD1 (6 bases). V was clipped by 7 bases and J by 3 bases, with 13 bases between them. Germline CDR1 is MNHNY and CDR2 is SVGAGI (reference sequence). This CDR3 is built from 14 residues. The CDR3 is CASNQGQFNQPQHF. CDR3 DNA sequence: TGTGCCAGCAACCAGGGACAATTCAATCAGCCCCAGCATTTT.